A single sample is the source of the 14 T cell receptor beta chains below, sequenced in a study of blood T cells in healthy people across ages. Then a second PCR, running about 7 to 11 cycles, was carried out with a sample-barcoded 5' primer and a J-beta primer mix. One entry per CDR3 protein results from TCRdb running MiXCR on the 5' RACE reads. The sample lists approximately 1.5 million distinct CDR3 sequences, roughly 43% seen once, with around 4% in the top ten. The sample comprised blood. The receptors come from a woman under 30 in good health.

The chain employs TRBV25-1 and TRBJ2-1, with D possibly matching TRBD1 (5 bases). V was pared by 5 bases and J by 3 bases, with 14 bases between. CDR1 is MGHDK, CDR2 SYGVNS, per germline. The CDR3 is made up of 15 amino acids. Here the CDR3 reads CASSYQDSFYNEQFF. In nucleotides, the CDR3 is TGTGCCAGCAGTTACCAAGACAGCTTCTACAATGAGCAGTTCTTC.

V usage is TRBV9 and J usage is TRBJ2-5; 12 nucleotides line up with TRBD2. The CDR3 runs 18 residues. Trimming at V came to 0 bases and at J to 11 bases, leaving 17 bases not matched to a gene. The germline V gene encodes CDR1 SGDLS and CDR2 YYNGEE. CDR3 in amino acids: CASSVEPSGGAELNEQYF. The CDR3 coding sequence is TGTGCCAGCAGCGTAGAGCCTAGCGGGGGGGCCGAACTCAATGAGCAGTACTTC.

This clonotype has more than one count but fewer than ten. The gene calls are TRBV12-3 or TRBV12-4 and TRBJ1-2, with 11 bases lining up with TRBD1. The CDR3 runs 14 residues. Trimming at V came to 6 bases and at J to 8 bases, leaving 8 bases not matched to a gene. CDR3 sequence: CASRRDRGFAGYTF. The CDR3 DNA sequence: TGTGCCAGCAGAAGGGACAGGGGGTTTGCGGGCTACACCTTC.

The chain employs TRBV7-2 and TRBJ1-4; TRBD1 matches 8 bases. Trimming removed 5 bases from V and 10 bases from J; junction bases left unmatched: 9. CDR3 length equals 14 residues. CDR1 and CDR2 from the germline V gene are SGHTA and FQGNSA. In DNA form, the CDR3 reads TGTGCCAGCAGCCAGAACAGGGGGTTCGGAAAACTGTTTTTT. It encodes CASSQNRGFGKLFF.

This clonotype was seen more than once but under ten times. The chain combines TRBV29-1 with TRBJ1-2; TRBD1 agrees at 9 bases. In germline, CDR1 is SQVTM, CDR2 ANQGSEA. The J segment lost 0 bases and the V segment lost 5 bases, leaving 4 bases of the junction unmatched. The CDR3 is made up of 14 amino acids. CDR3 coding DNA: TGCAGCGTTAGAGGGACAGGGTCTAACTATGGCTACACCTTC. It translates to CSVRGTGSNYGYTF. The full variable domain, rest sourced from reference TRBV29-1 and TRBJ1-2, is SAVISQKPSRDICQRGTSLTIQCQVDSQVTMMFWYRQQPGQSLTLIATANQGSEATYESGFVIDKFPISRPNLTFSTLTVSNMSPEDSSIYLCSVRGTGSNYGYTFGSGTRLTVV.

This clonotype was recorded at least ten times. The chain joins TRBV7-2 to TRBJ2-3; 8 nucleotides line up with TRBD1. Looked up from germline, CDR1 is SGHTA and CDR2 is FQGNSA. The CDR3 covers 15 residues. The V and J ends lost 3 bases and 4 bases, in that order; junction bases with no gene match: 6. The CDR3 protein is CASSLQGAPADTQYF. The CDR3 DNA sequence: TGTGCCAGCAGCTTGCAGGGGGCCCCCGCAGATACGCAGTATTTT.

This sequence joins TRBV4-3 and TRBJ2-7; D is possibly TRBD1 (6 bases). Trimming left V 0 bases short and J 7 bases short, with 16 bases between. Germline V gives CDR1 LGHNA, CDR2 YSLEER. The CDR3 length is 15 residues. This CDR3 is CASSQESRGVGEQYF. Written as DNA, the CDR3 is TGCGCCAGCAGCCAAGAAAGCAGGGGCGTAGGGGAGCAGTACTTC.

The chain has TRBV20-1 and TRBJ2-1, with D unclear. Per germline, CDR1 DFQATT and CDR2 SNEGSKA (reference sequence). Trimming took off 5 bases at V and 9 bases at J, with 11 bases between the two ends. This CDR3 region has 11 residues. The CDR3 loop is CSAPSGSEQFF. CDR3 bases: TGCAGTGCTCCCTCGGGTAGTGAGCAGTTCTTC.

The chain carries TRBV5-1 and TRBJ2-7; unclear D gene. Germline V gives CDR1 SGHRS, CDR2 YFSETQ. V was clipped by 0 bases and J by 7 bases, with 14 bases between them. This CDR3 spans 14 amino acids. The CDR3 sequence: CASSLGTGPMEQYF. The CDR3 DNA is TGCGCCAGCAGCTTGGGAACCGGTCCCATGGAGCAGTACTTC.

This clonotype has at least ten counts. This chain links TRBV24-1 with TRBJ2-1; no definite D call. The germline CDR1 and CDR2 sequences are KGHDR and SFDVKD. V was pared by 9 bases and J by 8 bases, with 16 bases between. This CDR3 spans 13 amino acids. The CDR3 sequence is CATGDIFWDEQFF. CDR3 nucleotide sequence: TGTGCCACCGGCGACATCTTTTGGGATGAGCAGTTCTTC.

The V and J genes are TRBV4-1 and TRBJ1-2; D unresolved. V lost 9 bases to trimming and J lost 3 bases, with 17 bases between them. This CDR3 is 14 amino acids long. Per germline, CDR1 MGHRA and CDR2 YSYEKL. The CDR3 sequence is CASAAGLSDYGYTF. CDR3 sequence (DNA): TGCGCCAGTGCGGCCGGGCTTTCGGACTATGGCTACACCTTC.

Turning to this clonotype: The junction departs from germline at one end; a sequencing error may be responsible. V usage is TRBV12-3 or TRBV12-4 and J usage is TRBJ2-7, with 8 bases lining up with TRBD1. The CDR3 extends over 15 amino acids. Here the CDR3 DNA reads TGTGCCGGCAGTTACAGACAGGGGCGCTCCTACGAGCAGTACTTC. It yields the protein CAGSYRQGRSYEQYF.

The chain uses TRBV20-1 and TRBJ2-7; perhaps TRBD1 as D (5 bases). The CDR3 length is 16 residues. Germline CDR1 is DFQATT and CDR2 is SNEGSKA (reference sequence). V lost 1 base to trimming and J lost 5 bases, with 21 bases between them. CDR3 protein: CSARGGLVRDSDEQYF. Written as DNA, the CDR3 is TGCAGTGCTAGAGGGGGCCTGGTCAGGGATTCGGACGAGCAGTACTTC.

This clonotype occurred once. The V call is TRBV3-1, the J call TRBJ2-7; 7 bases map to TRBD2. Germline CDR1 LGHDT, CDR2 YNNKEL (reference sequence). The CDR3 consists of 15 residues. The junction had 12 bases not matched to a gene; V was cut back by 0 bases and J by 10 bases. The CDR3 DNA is TGTGCCAGCAGCCAAGACCGGACTAGGGGTATGGCCCAGTACTTC. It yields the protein CASSQDRTRGMAQYF.